Many counts were recorded for the clone carrying this T cell receptor (beta chain). The antigen remains unidentified. This sample was taken from a study of CD8 T cells in ankylosing spondylitis. Whole-study results and caveats: Earlier work had already found some motif variants in reactive arthritis synovial fluid and blood. Clones tied to disease were said to be significantly enriched in matched ankylosing spondylitis synovial fluid. Characteristic, it appeared, of ankylosing spondylitis blood was a TCR beta motif of roughly eight highly homologous variants.

A quantitative 5'-RACE method, one with molecular barcodes, was used to make TCR beta libraries. TCRdb independently ran MiXCR on the 5' RACE reads; one entry per CDR3 protein. The table lists more than 500,000 distinct CDR3 sequences, approximately 5% of them singletons. Sequenced input: blood, either unsorted or a sorted T cell fraction (not recorded which). This receptor was taken from a male donor with ankylosing spondylitis.

This CDR3 is CSAIRPSGGADTQYF. In nucleotides, the CDR3 is TGCAGTGCTATCCGTCCGAGCGGGGGGGCGGATACGCAGTATTTT. V usage is TRBV20-1 and J usage is TRBJ2-3; TRBD2 aligns across 10 bases. This CDR3 is 15 amino acids long. The germline gives CDR1 DFQATT, CDR2 SNEGSKA (reference sequence). Trimming removed 4 bases from V and 6 bases from J; junction bases left unmatched: 10.